What follows are 2 T cell receptor beta chains derived from one specimen sequenced in a study of cytomegalovirus exposure and HLA in healthy donors. A multiplex PCR was run with 60 Vbeta primers and 13 Jbeta primers. Profiling relied on immunoSEQ multiplex PCR, and the TCRdb table lists in-frame clones only, not all of them. The sample contains roughly 180,000 clones, 75% to 85% of which appear only once. Input material: PBMCs. These receptors were collected from a girl aged 2 to 10 in good health and CMV-seropositive.

The J gene is TRBJ2-1, the V gene TRBV9, with TRBD2 matching 7 bases. Germline CDR1 is SGDLS and CDR2 is YYNGEE. V shed 1 base, J shed 6 bases, and the junction held 4 bases outside the gene matches. This CDR3 has 14 residues. The CDR3 loop is CASSVQRETNEQFF. The CDR3 DNA is TGTGCCAGCAGCGTACAGCGGGAAACCAATGAGCAGTTCTTC.

The chain couples TRBV9 to TRBJ1-2; D is perhaps TRBD1 (6 bases). CDR1 SGDLS and CDR2 YYNGEE come from the germline V gene. V was trimmed by 3 bases and J by 7 bases, leaving 16 bases between them. The CDR3 consists of 14 residues. The CDR3 is CASSGRGGRSGYTF. CDR3 coding DNA: TGTGCCAGCAGCGGGAGGGGGGGCAGGTCTGGCTACACCTTC.